This TCR beta chain comes out of a study of shared clonotypes between healthy human individuals. Study in general: CD4 naive and memory got three plates each, CD8 naive two, CD8 memory one.

This clone occurred a few times. The antigen is unknown. The sample contains more than one DNA sequence encoding this CDR3. The assay was immunoSEQ multiplex PCR, and TCRdb's table has in-frame clones only and misses some. The data hold around 1.1 million clones, with 70% to 80% observed a single time. Germline values: CDR1 GTSNPN, CDR2 SVGIG (reference sequence). The ends were cut back, 3 bases at V and 1 base at J, with 6 bases in the middle. CDR3 length: 12 amino acids. General study findings and limits: Generally, naive subsets came out with larger estimated richness than memory subsets. It was the non-shared clonotypes that had lower generation probabilities than clonotypes shared by all four donors.

This chain links TRBV30 with TRBJ1-1; no definite D call. The TCR originated in a man younger than 35 in good health. Some clones in this sample may be carry-over from other donors' samples. Sequencing was carried out using memory CD4+ T cells from PBMCs. Documented subset: CD45RA-negative fraction. The CDR3 is CAWSRENTEAFF. The CDR3 DNA reads TGTGCCTGGAGCCGGGAGAACACTGAAGCTTTCTTT.